This T cell receptor (beta chain) originates from a study of control samples from healthy donors and cancer patients. V trimming: 9 bases; J trimming: 4 bases; junction bases outside the gene matches: 15. There are 16 residues in the CDR3. Germline V gene lookup returns CDR1 LNHDA and CDR2 SQIVND (reference sequence). Sequencing used immunoSEQ multiplex PCR; TCRdb keeps in-frame clones, though not all of them. Among 110,000 to 150,000 clones listed, around nine tenths were seen once. Sequenced: blood. This chain uses TRBV19 with TRBJ2-5; 9 bases are shared with TRBD1. The receptor's source is a man aged 30 to 39 in good health. The CDR3 nucleotides are TGTGCCAGGAAATCAGGGACAGGGCATAGTGGAGAGACCCAGTACTTC. Residues: CARKSGTGHSGETQYF.